Given below is one T cell receptor beta chain in context. Antigen specificity is unknown. With 6 bases removed from V and 2 bases from J, the gap between germline ends came to 17 bases. Germline CDR1 and CDR2: MDHEN and SYDVKM. The CDR3 sequence is 16 residues long. TCRdb itself ran the reads through MiXCR, one entry per CDR3 protein. The sample carries about 740,000 distinct CDR3 sequences, 35% recorded once. The source of the sample is a study of T cell repertoires in cytomegalovirus infection. Study-level information: Matching HLA type and CMV infection were both indicated by public TCR beta signatures.

Findings and limits, study-wide: Summed frequency of public TCR beta families distinguished CMV carriers with the relevant HLA. HLA-C-restricted, CMV-specific TCR beta clonotypes were dominant ex vivo.

The sample was PBMCs. The TCR was taken from a human donor in good health (CMV status not recorded). Some clones in this sample may be carry-over from other donors' samples. The rearrangement links TRBV28 to TRBJ1-3, with D hard to call. CDR3 nucleotide sequence: TGTGCCAGCAGCCCCGGCTCCCTTACTGCTGGAAACACCATATATTTT. Its protein is CASSPGSLTAGNTIYF.